These 19 T cell receptor beta chains were all obtained from the same sample, sequenced in a study of beta chain features in type 1 diabetes. Every bit of the isolated RNA underwent reverse transcription, so sequencing read expressed TCRB transcripts. TCRdb's table, derived via immunoSEQ multiplex PCR, lists solely in-frame clones and lacks some. Counted here are about 620,000 clones, roughly 15% occurring once; the ten biggest clones make up more than 0.08%. The sequenced sample consisted of naive CD4+ T cells from blood. Receptors were obtained from a man in his late teens or twenties in good health.

This clone was counted a few times. The chain combines TRBV14 with TRBJ2-1; tentative D call: TRBD2 (5 bases). V lost 1 base, J lost 1 base, and 11 bases lay in between. This CDR3 region has 16 residues. The V gene's germline CDR1 is SGHDN and CDR2 FVKESK. CDR3 DNA: TGTGCCAGCAGCCAAGGACAAGCGGAATCCTACAATGAGCAGTTCTTC. Protein: CASSQGQAESYNEQFF.

This clone was detected only a few times. The chain is built from TRBV5-4 and TRBJ2-1, with unresolved D. Germline V CDR1 and CDR2: SGHNT, YYREEE (reference sequence). Trimming cost V 0 bases and J 1 base, with 8 bases left between them. The CDR3 loop spans 15 amino acids. CDR3 sequence: CASSLEGLSYNEQFF. The CDR3 nucleotides are TGTGCCAGCAGCTTGGAGGGCTTGTCCTACAATGAGCAGTTCTTC.

The chain employs TRBV7-2 and TRBJ2-7, with 10 bases that match TRBD1. Germline-derived CDR1 and CDR2 are SGHTA and FQGNSA. This CDR3 contains 14 residues. Trimming removed 6 bases from V and 3 bases from J; junction bases left unmatched: 5. The CDR3 region has the DNA TGTGCCAGCAGTTCCGGACAGGGGGGCTACGAGCAGTACTTC. As protein: CASSSGQGGYEQYF.

The chain couples TRBV5-4 to TRBJ2-6; D is possibly TRBD1 (6 bases). Germline CDR1 is SGHNT and CDR2 is YYREEE (reference sequence). The CDR3 has 16 residues. V shed 1 base and J shed 2 bases, with 10 bases lying between them. CDR3 protein: CASSLTGLTGANVLTF. The DNA for the CDR3 is TGTGCCAGCAGCTTGACAGGGCTAACTGGGGCCAACGTCCTGACTTTC.

The rearrangement links TRBV5-1 to TRBJ2-7; D gene unclear. V lost 6 bases and J 3 bases, leaving 19 bases between the germline ends. Germline loops: CDR1 SGHRS, CDR2 YFSETQ. The CDR3 spans 15 residues. Written as DNA, the CDR3 is TGCGCCAGCAAAGCATTCTTTAACACCGACTACGAGCAGTACTTC. This gives the protein CASKAFFNTDYEQYF. Supplemented by reference TRBV5-1 and TRBJ2-7, the full variable domain reads KAGVTQTPRYLIKTRGQQVTLSCSPISGHRSVSWYQQTPGQGLQFLFEYFSETQRNKGNFPGRFSGRQFSNSRSEMNVSTLELGDSALYLCASKAFFNTDYEQYFGPGTRLTVT.

This clone showed up just a few times. This rearrangement joins TRBV28 to TRBJ2-7; 12 positions agree with TRBD1. The germline gives CDR1 MDHEN, CDR2 SYDVKM. V was pared by 2 bases and J by 6 bases, with 8 bases of the junction left unmatched. CDR3 length: 16 amino acids. The CDR3 is CASSLLTGTGGFEQYF. CDR3 in DNA: TGTGCCAGCAGTTTACTCACCGGGACAGGGGGCTTCGAGCAGTACTTC.

This clone was counted a few times. V gene TRBV10-3 combines with J gene TRBJ2-7; possibly TRBD1 for D (6 bases). CDR1 is ENHRY, CDR2 SYGVKD, per germline. This CDR3 region has 14 residues. V lost 3 bases to trimming and J lost 1 base, with 10 bases between them. In DNA form, the CDR3 reads TGTGCCATCAGTGAATCTAGGGGGTCCTACGAGCAGTACTTC. Translating it yields CAISESRGSYEQYF.

This clone came up a few times. The chain has TRBV10-3 and TRBJ2-1; no definite D call. The CDR3 spans 14 residues. The V gene's germline CDR1 is ENHRY and CDR2 SYGVKD. Trimming pared 7 bases from V and 0 bases from J, leaving 10 bases between. Here the CDR3 DNA reads TGTGCCATCATGCGAGCGTCCTCCTACAATGAGCAGTTCTTC. Amino acid sequence: CAIMRASSYNEQFF.

This clone was seen a handful of times. The chain employs TRBV11-1 and TRBJ2-5; D gene ambiguous. V lost 2 bases to trimming and J lost 5 bases, with 3 bases between them. Germline CDR1 is SGHAT and CDR2 is FQDESV (reference sequence). The CDR3 is made up of 11 amino acids. The CDR3 spells CASSLMETQYF. Written as DNA, the CDR3 is TGTGCCAGCAGCTTAATGGAGACCCAGTACTTC.

The chain has TRBV5-4 and TRBJ1-2; 7 nucleotides line up with TRBD1. With V trimmed by 4 bases and J by 5 bases, 11 bases remained unmatched. The CDR3 consists of 15 residues. Germline values: CDR1 SGHNT, CDR2 YYREEE (reference sequence). The CDR3 nucleotides are TGTGCCAGCAGCCCATTTGGCAGGGGACAGTATGGCTACACCTTC. It specifies CASSPFGRGQYGYTF.

The genes are TRBV27 and TRBJ2-2; 7 bases match TRBD1. CDR3 length equals 19 residues. The trim removed 6 bases at V and 7 bases at J, leaving 23 bases unmatched. Germline assignment: CDR1 MNHEY and CDR2 SMNVEV (reference sequence). Written as DNA, the CDR3 is TGTGCCAGCAGAGACGCCGGGACAGTTACGTTCATGGGGAACGGGGAGCTGTTTTTT. Amino acids: CASRDAGTVTFMGNGELFF.

This clone came up a few times. This chain uses TRBV6-5 with TRBJ2-5; D remains ambiguous. This CDR3 contains 14 residues. Trimming took off 0 bases at V and 4 bases at J, with 9 bases between the two ends. Germline V lookup: CDR1 MNHEY, CDR2 SVGAGI. CDR3 nucleotides: TGTGCCAGCAGTTACTCGCACAGACGAGAGACCCAGTACTTC. Amino acids: CASSYSHRRETQYF.

The gene calls are TRBV28 and TRBJ2-6; no reliable D call. Trimming left V 4 bases short and J 0 bases short, with 10 bases between. Looked up from germline, CDR1 is MDHEN and CDR2 is SYDVKM. This CDR3 region has 16 residues. CDR3 in DNA: TGTGCCAGCAGTTCGACGGCCGGCTCTGGGGCCAACGTCCTGACTTTC. Protein product: CASSSTAGSGANVLTF.

The chain links TRBV9 to TRBJ2-3; TRBD2 is a possible D gene (6 bases). The CDR3 consists of 16 residues. Germline V gene lookup returns CDR1 SGDLS and CDR2 YYNGEE. Trimming shortened V by 3 bases and J by 0 bases, and 14 bases separated the two germline ends. The CDR3 DNA sequence: TGTGCCAGCAGCGGTAGGCCCCGGGGGAGCACAGATACGCAGTATTTT. Encoded protein: CASSGRPRGSTDTQYF.

The V and J genes are TRBV6-5 and TRBJ1-3, with 9 nucleotides matching TRBD1. This CDR3 has 15 residues. Germline-derived CDR1 and CDR2 are MNHEY and SVGAGI. The ends lost 9 bases at V and 4 bases at J; junction bases unmatched: 10. Here the CDR3 reads CASKPPGTGGNTIYF. CDR3 in DNA: TGTGCCAGTAAACCCCCTGGGACAGGGGGAAACACCATATATTTT.

V is TRBV19 and J is TRBJ1-1; D not certain. With 3 bases removed from V and 6 bases from J, the gap between germline ends came to 8 bases. CDR1 and CDR2 from the germline V gene are LNHDA and SQIVND (reference sequence). The CDR3 has 12 amino acids. In nucleotides, the CDR3 is TGTGCCAGTAGTATGCGATCGGCTGAAGCTTTCTTT. Protein product: CASSMRSAEAFF.

The V and J genes are TRBV28 and TRBJ1-5, with 9 bases aligning to TRBD1. The CDR3 is 15 residues long. CDR1 MDHEN and CDR2 SYDVKM come from the germline V gene. Trimming at V came to 5 bases and at J to 2 bases, leaving 4 bases not matched to a gene. The CDR3 sequence is CASSTGQGRNQPQHF. CDR3 bases: TGTGCCAGCAGTACGGGACAGGGACGCAATCAGCCCCAGCATTTT.

This clone was observed a handful of times. This specimen includes other DNA sequences encoding the same CDR3. The chain employs TRBV19 and TRBJ2-1; 11 nucleotides match TRBD2. Germline V gene sequence: CDR1 LNHDA, CDR2 SQIVND (reference sequence). V gave up 9 bases and J gave up 6 bases; unmatched junction bases: 4. The CDR3 consists of 13 residues. The CDR3 sequence is CASRLAGGNEQFF. In DNA form, the CDR3 reads TGTGCCAGCAGGCTAGCGGGAGGCAATGAGCAGTTCTTC.

The chain joins TRBV28 to TRBJ1-1; TRBD1 might be the D (6 bases). V lost 6 bases to trimming and J lost 3 bases, with 14 bases between them. The CDR3 has 14 residues. CDR1 MDHEN and CDR2 SYDVKM come from the germline V gene. The CDR3 nucleotides read TGTGCCAGCAGCCGGCTAGGGGGGGACACTGAAGCTTTCTTT. Its protein is CASSRLGGDTEAFF. Variable domain in full (rest from reference TRBV28 and TRBJ1-1): DVKVTQSSRYLVKRTGEKVFLECVQDMDHENMFWYRQDPGLGLRLIYFSYDVKMKEKGDIPEGYSVSREKKERFSLILESASTNQTSMYLCASSRLGGDTEAFFGQGTRLTVV.